Below are 4 T cell receptor beta chains sequenced from a single sample in a study of CD8 T cells in ankylosing spondylitis. TCRdb passed the 5' RACE reads through MiXCR, listing each CDR3 protein once. The sample records approximately 350,000 distinct CDR3 sequences, 20% being singletons. Sample: blood, either unsorted or a sorted T cell fraction (not recorded which). These receptors were obtained from a male donor with ankylosing spondylitis or in good health (not recorded which).

This clonotype came up a few times. The chain couples TRBV3-1 to TRBJ2-2; D is unclear. Per the germline V gene, CDR1 is LGHDT and CDR2 is YNNKEL (reference sequence). Between the trimmed V and J ends, which lost 1 base and 3 bases, there was a span of 15 bases. The CDR3 is 17 residues long. DNA of the CDR3: TGTGCCAGCAGCCAAGTCGCTACCACGGTGGACACCGGGGAGCTGTTTTTT. Its protein product is CASSQVATTVDTGELFF.

This clonotype was detected a few times. The chain couples TRBV28 to TRBJ2-7; D remains unclear. Germline CDR1 reads MDHEN; CDR2 reads SYDVKM. This CDR3 has 14 amino acids. Deletions cut 7 bases from V and 2 bases from J, with 15 bases between. CDR3 nucleotide sequence: TGTGCCAGCACCCGGACCGAGCGACCCTACGAGCAGTACTTC. Amino acids: CASTRTERPYEQYF. The full variable domain, completed using reference TRBV28 and TRBJ2-7, is DVKVTQSSRYLVKRTGEKVFLECVQDMDHENMFWYRQDPGLGLRLIYFSYDVKMKEKGDIPEGYSVSREKKERFSLILESASTNQTSMYLCASTRTERPYEQYFGPGTRLTVT.

The gene calls are TRBV29-1 and TRBJ2-3; D remains unclear. This CDR3 region has 12 residues. V was trimmed by 7 bases and J by 5 bases, leaving 13 bases between them. The germline CDR1 and CDR2 sequences are SQVTM and ANQGSEA. This CDR3 is CSDRVYGDTQYF. DNA for the CDR3: TGCAGCGACCGGGTTTACGGAGATACGCAGTATTTT.

This sequence joins TRBV20-1 and TRBJ2-7; no clear D gene. With 2 bases removed from V and 5 bases from J, the gap between germline ends came to 7 bases. Germline CDR1 DFQATT, CDR2 SNEGSKA (reference sequence). This CDR3 is built from 11 residues. CDR3 protein: CSARFVDEQYF. The CDR3 coding sequence is TGCAGTGCTAGATTTGTGGACGAGCAGTACTTC.